This TCR beta chain was captured in a study of cytomegalovirus exposure and HLA in healthy donors. Whole-study context: From donors who were HLA-typed, an early data release held approximately 80 million unique TCRs.

PCR involved 60 Vbeta and 13 Jbeta primers. The assay was immunoSEQ multiplex PCR, and TCRdb's table has in-frame clones only and misses some. There are 200,000 to 250,000 clones in the sample; 65% to 75% occur only once, and 1.8% lies in the top ten. Likely unrecorded immune exposures existed in these nominally healthy donors. General observations from the study: According to reports, the classifier identified cytomegalovirus status with high specificity and sensitivity. One later analysis reportedly identified an Asian-associated ancestry cluster that showed fewer N-insertions than the roughly 720-donor mean.

With respect to this clone: Antigen specificity is unknown. The junction does not match germline at one end; this may be a read error.

From germline, CDR1 is GTSNPN and CDR2 SVGIG (reference sequence). The CDR3 is 17 amino acids. The sample consisted of PBMCs. This chain connects TRBV30 to TRBJ2-3; D is perhaps TRBD1 (6 bases). The receptor was isolated from a woman aged 25 to 39 in good health and CMV-seronegative. The CDR3 reads CVWSGGPTGTATDTQYF. CDR3 DNA sequence: TGTGTCTGGAGTGGGGGTCCTACAGGGACCGCCACAGATACGCAGTATTTT.